This TCR beta chain comes out of a study of T cell changes during pregnancy in multiple sclerosis (dated by TCRdb to between 2019 and 2020). With respect to the entire study: The study looked at changes in the T cell repertoire across pregnancy in women with multiple sclerosis.

The library relied on the immunoSEQ multiplex PCR assay. TCRdb mirrors the immuneACCESS table, restricted to in-frame sequences. Some clones are absent from its copies; in checked studies, under half trace to an unresolved V gene, and the reason for the others is unknown. For this sample there are more than 35,000 clones; around 90% appear just once. Jointly, the top ten make up approximately 0.5% of the sample. The CDR3 sequence holds 12 residues, the cysteine and phenylalanine included. Just CDR3 DNA is preserved here, 36 bases in frame from base 1. The germline V gene sets CDR1 to MDHEN and CDR2 to SYDVKM. Cut back by 4 bases and 7 bases, the V and J ends lie 8 bases apart. With respect to this clone: There is no known antigen for this receptor. The input lacks base qualities; no much larger clone sits a single base away.

The sample consisted of CD4+ T cells from peripheral blood mononuclear cells, taken in the second trimester of pregnancy. This receptor chain uses TRBV28 and TRBJ1-5; no D gene call is confident. The clonotype was recovered from a female donor with multiple sclerosis, enrolled in a pregnancy study. The nucleotide sequence is TGTGCCAGCAGTTCGGTTAGACAGCCCCAGCATTTT. The resulting protein is CASSSVRQPQHF.